This T cell receptor beta chain was identified in a study of cytomegalovirus exposure and HLA in healthy donors. Notes on the study in general: The authors confirmed in vitro that three CMV-associated chains were specific for CMV antigens. Per published reports, the classifier diagnosed cytomegalovirus status with high specificity and sensitivity.

V lost 0 bases, J lost 4 bases, and 0 bases stayed unmatched. The germline V gene has CDR1 SGHRS and CDR2 YFSETQ. The CDR3 runs to 13 residues. In the case of this clone: No antigen is known for it.

Assay: immunoSEQ multiplex PCR; the TCRdb copy retains only in-frame clones and omits some. Of 150,000 to 200,000 clones in the sample, more than 75% are singletons; the top ten hold more than 1.1%. The sequenced material came from PBMCs. The sequence was collected from a woman aged 18-29 years in good health and CMV-seronegative. The V gene is TRBV5-1, the J gene TRBJ1-2; 7 nucleotides align to TRBD1. The DNA of the CDR3 is TGCGCCAGCAGCTTGGCAGGGGGCTATGGCTACACCTTC. Its protein product is CASSLAGGYGYTF.